These 19 T cell receptor beta chains were all obtained from the same sample, sequenced in a study of identical twins. One entry per CDR3 protein, called by TCRdb with MiXCR from the 5' RACE reads. This sample has about 1.7 million distinct CDR3 sequences; 32% occur once, and the top ten carry about 0.3%. The sample was cord blood. The receptors originated from a newborn girl in good health.

This clonotype was observed once. A single base separates this from a much larger clone, so it may be a read error. The CDR3 reads CASSEDRGTDTRYF. The CDR3 coding sequence is TGTGCCAGCAGTGAGGACAGGGGCACAGATACGCGGTATTTT. The rearrangement joins TRBV6-1 to TRBJ2-3; 9 bases match TRBD1. The CDR3 spans 14 residues. Germline V lookup: CDR1 MNHNS, CDR2 SASEGT.

This chain uses TRBV12-3 or TRBV12-4 with TRBJ2-1, with D uncertain. Trimming removed 6 bases from V and 4 bases from J, with 22 bases in between. The CDR3 length is 17 residues. The CDR3 loop reads CASSPPWFGGIYNEQFF. CDR3 DNA: TGTGCCAGCAGCCCGCCGTGGTTTGGCGGAATTTACAATGAGCAGTTCTTC.

The table lists this clonotype with a few counts. This chain links TRBV21-1 with TRBJ2-7; the table gives TRBD1 as D, unverified against the DNA. TRBV21-1 is a documented pseudogene. The CDR3 contains 15 residues. CDR3 sequence: CPSSKVTTGGNEQYF. The DNA of the CDR3 is TGTCCCAGCAGCAAAGTTACGACAGGGGGCAACGAGCAGTACTTC.

This chain uses TRBV28 with TRBJ1-2; tentatively, D is TRBD1 (5 bases). The CDR3 covers 14 residues. V dropped 5 bases and J dropped 5 bases, with 15 bases sitting between them. CDR1 is MDHEN and CDR2 is SYDVKM in the germline V gene. CDR3 DNA: TGTGCCAGCAGTCCAGACAGCGTGTCTTATGGCTACACCTTC. Translated: CASSPDSVSYGYTF.

The V gene is TRBV4-2, the J gene TRBJ1-5, with D unresolved. CDR3 size: 16 residues. Trimming removed 0 bases at V and 4 bases at J, with 13 bases between. The V gene's germline CDR1 is LGHNA and CDR2 YNFKEQ. CDR3 residues: CASSQDMSPRNQPQHF. Here the CDR3 DNA reads TGTGCCAGCAGCCAAGATATGTCCCCAAGGAATCAGCCCCAGCATTTT.

The chain combines TRBV24-1 with TRBJ1-1, with D unresolved. CDR1 is KGHDR, CDR2 SFDVKD, per germline. The CDR3 loop spans 12 amino acids. Between the trimmed V and J ends, which lost 7 bases and 6 bases, there was a span of 11 bases. Here the CDR3 reads CATRATSAEAFF. Written as DNA, the CDR3 is TGTGCCACCAGGGCGACGTCCGCTGAAGCTTTCTTT.

A word on this clonotype: Mismatch with germline at one junction end may stem from a read error. The V and J genes are TRBV29-1 and TRBJ1-2, with no clear D. The CDR3 loop spans 13 amino acids. CDR1 SQVTM and CDR2 ANQGSEA come from the germline V gene. Here the CDR3 DNA reads TGCAGCGCCCGAAGGACGGCCAACTATGTCTACACCTTC. As protein: CSARRTANYVYTF.

The chain joins TRBV12-3 or TRBV12-4 to TRBJ2-5; 11 nucleotides match TRBD2. The DNA end is a closer match to TRBJ2-7, so the J assignment may be wrong. The CDR3 runs 15 residues. CDR3 sequence: CASSLALAGVSEQYF. CDR3 DNA: TGTGCCAGCAGTTTGGCACTAGCGGGAGTAAGCGAGCAGTACTTC.

This clonotype was picked up one time. V usage is TRBV20-1 and J usage is TRBJ2-3, with 8 bases fitting TRBD2. After removal of 5 bases from V and 10 bases from J, the junction contained 2 bases not matched to a gene. Looked up from germline, CDR1 is DFQATT and CDR2 is SNEGSKA (reference sequence). The CDR3 contains 10 residues. CDR3 loop: CSAGTRAQYF. The CDR3 DNA is TGCAGTGCTGGGACTAGGGCGCAGTATTTT.

The V gene is TRBV20-1, the J gene TRBJ2-3; D unclear. Germline V CDR1 and CDR2: DFQATT, SNEGSKA (reference sequence). The CDR3 sequence is 13 residues long. Trimming removed 8 bases from V and 0 bases from J, with 12 bases in between. CDR3 DNA: TGCAGTCCGACGGCAGGTAGCACAGATACGCAGTATTTT. Translation: CSPTAGSTDTQYF.

This clonotype was observed a few times. V gene TRBV4-2 combines with J gene TRBJ1-2; a weak D match, TRBD1 (5 bases). The CDR3 is 14 residues long. Trimming removed 5 bases at V and 7 bases at J, with 17 bases between. The germline V gene encodes CDR1 LGHNA and CDR2 YNFKEQ. The CDR3 here is CASSTRDVGAGYTF. In DNA, the CDR3 is TGTGCCAGCAGCACCCGGGACGTCGGGGCTGGCTACACCTTC.

The chain is built from TRBV20-1 and TRBJ1-1, with TRBD1 identical over 8 bases. Germline V gives CDR1 DFQATT, CDR2 SNEGSKA (reference sequence). This CDR3 is 15 amino acids long. V lost 2 bases and J lost 5; bases outside the gene matches: 10. The CDR3 DNA reads as TGCAGTGCTAGACGACAGGGGAGGGAGATTACTGAAGCTTTCTTT. This gives the protein CSARRQGREITEAFF.

This clonotype was counted a few times. The V call is TRBV7-8, the J call TRBJ1-4; tentatively, D is TRBD1 (5 bases). Germline CDR1 SGHVS, CDR2 FQNEAQ. The CDR3 is 14 residues long. V was cut by 5 bases and J by 4 bases, with 11 bases left in between. The CDR3 sequence is CASSPDSFNEKLFF. The CDR3 region has the DNA TGTGCCAGCAGCCCCGACAGTTTTAATGAAAAACTGTTTTTT.

The CDR3 nucleotides are TGTGCCAGTAGAAGACTAGCGGGAGTAATCAATGAGCAGTTCTTC. It specifies CASRRLAGVINEQFF. The chain recombines TRBV19 with TRBJ2-1; 12 bases are a match to TRBD2. This CDR3 is 15 amino acids long. J gave up 6 bases and V 6 bases, and 6 bases lay outside the gene matches. The germline V gene has CDR1 LNHDA and CDR2 SQIVND (reference sequence). The full variable domain, its missing parts supplied by reference TRBV19 and TRBJ2-1, is DGGITQSPKYLFRKEGQNVTLSCEQNLNHDAMYWYRQDPGQGLRLIYYSQIVNDFQKGDIAEGYSVSREKKESFPLTVTSAQKNPTAFYLCASRRLAGVINEQFFGPGTRLTVL.

The chain is built from TRBV5-1 and TRBJ2-7; D is undetermined. There are 14 residues in the CDR3. Germline V gene lookup returns CDR1 SGHRS and CDR2 YFSETQ. V was cut by 6 bases and J by 3 bases, with 16 bases left in between. CDR3 nucleotides: TGCGCCAGCATCGGATGGGCCAAAAACTACGAGCAGTACTTC. Residues: CASIGWAKNYEQYF.

This sequence joins TRBV20-1 and TRBJ2-1; TRBD1 matches at 7 bases. V shed 6 bases, J shed 10 bases, and the junction held 6 bases outside the gene matches. The germline V gene encodes CDR1 DFQATT and CDR2 SNEGSKA (reference sequence). This CDR3 spans 11 amino acids. CDR3 bases: TGCAGTGCCTGCCCAGGGGGAGAGCAGTTCTTC. Encoded protein: CSACPGGEQFF.

This sequence joins TRBV20-1 and TRBJ2-3, with TRBD2 identical over 14 bases. The V gene's germline CDR1 is DFQATT and CDR2 SNEGSKA (reference sequence). V was pared by 2 bases and J by 3 bases, with 13 bases of the junction left unmatched. The CDR3 has 19 amino acids. The CDR3 region is CSARTGLAGEGLRTDTQYF. The CDR3 nucleotides read TGCAGTGCTAGAACGGGACTAGCGGGAGAGGGTCTTAGGACAGATACGCAGTATTTT.

This clonotype was detected only a few times. The chain joins TRBV15 to TRBJ2-7; D is unresolved. This CDR3 region has 14 residues. Germline V lookup: CDR1 LNHNV, CDR2 YYDKDF (reference sequence). Deletions cut 0 bases from V and 0 bases from J, with 6 bases between. As DNA, the CDR3 is TGTGCCACCAGCAGAGAACAGAGCTCCTACGAGCAGTACTTC. Its protein product is CATSREQSSYEQYF. Combining the CDR3 with reference TRBV15 and TRBJ2-7 gives the whole variable domain DAMVIQNPRYQVTQFGKPVTLSCSQTLNHNVMYWYQQKSSQAPKLLFHYYDKDFNNEADTPDNFQSRRPNTSFCFLDIRSPGLGDTAMYLCATSREQSSYEQYFGPGTRLTVT.

This rearrangement joins TRBV6-1 to TRBJ1-5; D ambiguous. The CDR3 loop spans 12 amino acids. Germline V gene data show CDR1 as MNHNS and CDR2 as SASEGT. Trimming removed 11 bases from V and 1 base from J, with 9 bases in between. CDR3 protein: CAVKASNQPQHF. The CDR3 DNA is TGTGCCGTTAAAGCCAGCAATCAGCCCCAGCATTTT.